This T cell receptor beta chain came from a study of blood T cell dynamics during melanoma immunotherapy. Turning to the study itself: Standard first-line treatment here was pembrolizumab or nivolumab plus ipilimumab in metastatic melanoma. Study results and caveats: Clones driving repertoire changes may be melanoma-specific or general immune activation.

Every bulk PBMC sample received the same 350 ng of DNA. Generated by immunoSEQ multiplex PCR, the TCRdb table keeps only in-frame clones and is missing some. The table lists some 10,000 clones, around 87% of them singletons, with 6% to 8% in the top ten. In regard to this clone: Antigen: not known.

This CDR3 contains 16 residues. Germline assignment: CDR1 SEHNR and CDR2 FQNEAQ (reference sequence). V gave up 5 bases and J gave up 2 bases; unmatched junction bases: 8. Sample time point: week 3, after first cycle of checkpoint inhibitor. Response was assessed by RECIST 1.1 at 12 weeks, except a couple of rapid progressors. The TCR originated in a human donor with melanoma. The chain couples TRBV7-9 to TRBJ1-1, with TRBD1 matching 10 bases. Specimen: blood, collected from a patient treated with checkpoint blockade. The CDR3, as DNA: TGTGCCAGCAGCGGGGGGACAGGGGCGTACAACACTGAAGCTTTCTTT. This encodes CASSGGTGAYNTEAFF. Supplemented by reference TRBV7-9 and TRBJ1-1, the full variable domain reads DTGVSQNPRHKITKRGQNVTFRCDPISEHNRLYWYRQTLGQGPEFLTYFQNEAQLEKSRLLSDRFSAERPKGSFSTLEIQRTEQGDSAMYLCASSGGTGAYNTEAFFGQGTRLTVV.